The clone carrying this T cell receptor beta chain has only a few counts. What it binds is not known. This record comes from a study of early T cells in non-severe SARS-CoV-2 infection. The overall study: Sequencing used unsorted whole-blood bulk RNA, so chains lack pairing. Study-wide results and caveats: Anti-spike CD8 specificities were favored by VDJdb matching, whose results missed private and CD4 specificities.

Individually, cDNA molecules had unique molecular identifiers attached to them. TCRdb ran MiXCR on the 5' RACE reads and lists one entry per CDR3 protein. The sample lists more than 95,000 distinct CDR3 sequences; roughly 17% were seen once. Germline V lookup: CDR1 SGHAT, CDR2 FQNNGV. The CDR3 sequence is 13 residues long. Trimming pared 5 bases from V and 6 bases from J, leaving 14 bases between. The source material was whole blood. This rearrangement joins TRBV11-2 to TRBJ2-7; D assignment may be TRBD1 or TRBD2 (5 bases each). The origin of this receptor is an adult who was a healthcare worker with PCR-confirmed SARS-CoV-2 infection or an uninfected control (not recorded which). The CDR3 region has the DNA TGTGCCAGCAGCCCCAGGGCCGGGGCCGAGCAGTACTTC. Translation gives CASSPRAGAEQYF.